Each of the 10 T cell receptor beta chains below was sequenced from the same sample in a study of blood T cell repertoires in COVID-19. Sequenced by immunoSEQ multiplex PCR; TCRdb stores in-frame clones only, minus some. The data hold about 220,000 clones, with around four fifths observed a single time. Sequencing was done on a sample of peripheral blood. The receptors shown here come from a woman between 70 and 85 years old with COVID-19, enrolled during active disease.

The V call is TRBV19, the J call TRBJ1-2, with 11 nucleotides matching TRBD1. The CDR3 is 15 residues long. Germline V gives CDR1 LNHDA, CDR2 SQIVND (reference sequence). Trimming at V came to 3 bases and at J to 6 bases, leaving 6 bases not matched to a gene. The CDR3 is CASSMRTGGIDGYTF. The CDR3 DNA reads as TGTGCCAGTAGTATGCGGACAGGGGGCATCGATGGCTACACCTTC.

This rearrangement joins TRBV10-2 to TRBJ2-3; 11 nucleotides align to TRBD2. The CDR3 is made up of 13 amino acids. Per germline, CDR1 WSHSY and CDR2 SAAADI. Trimming at V came to 4 bases and at J to 8 bases, leaving 2 bases not matched to a gene. CDR3 nucleotides: TGCGCCAGCAGTGCTCTAGCGGGAGGTACGCAGTATTTT. Protein product: CASSALAGGTQYF.

This chain connects TRBV19 to TRBJ2-7; 8 positions match TRBD1. Trimming cost V 5 bases and J 0 bases; bases outside gene matches: 6. The CDR3 loop spans 15 amino acids. Germline loops: CDR1 LNHDA, CDR2 SQIVND (reference sequence). The CDR3 region is CASSLRQGRSYEQYF. The CDR3 nucleotides are TGTGCCAGTAGTCTCAGACAGGGGCGCTCCTACGAGCAGTACTTC.

The genes are TRBV29-1 and TRBJ1-5; D not certain. Deletions cut 6 bases from V and 3 bases from J, with 12 bases between. The germline V gene encodes CDR1 SQVTM and CDR2 ANQGSEA. The CDR3 consists of 13 residues. CDR3 sequence reads: CSVLGSANQPQHF. CDR3 DNA sequence: TGCAGCGTACTCGGGAGTGCCAATCAGCCCCAGCATTTT.

This clone was detected a few times. This rearrangement joins TRBV5-1 to TRBJ2-6, with D possibly being TRBD1 (5 bases). The germline CDR1 and CDR2 sequences are SGHRS and YFSETQ. The CDR3 covers 14 residues. V shed 6 bases and J shed 0 bases, with 7 bases lying between them. CDR3 nucleotides: TGCGCCAGCATGGACAACTCTGGGGCCAACGTCCTGACTTTC. Protein product: CASMDNSGANVLTF.

This clone was seen repeatedly, ten times or more. This sequence joins TRBV19 and TRBJ1-1; D might be TRBD1 (6 bases). The CDR3 spans 14 residues. V lost 6 bases, J lost 3 bases, and 14 bases lay in between. CDR1 and CDR2 from the germline V gene are LNHDA and SQIVND (reference sequence). The CDR3 coding sequence is TGTGCCAGTAGGACCGGGGGGCTGCACACTGAAGCTTTCTTT. Protein product: CASRTGGLHTEAFF.

The gene calls are TRBV9 and TRBJ2-7; D is possibly TRBD1 (5 bases). Trimming shortened V by 3 bases and J by 3 bases, and 13 bases separated the two germline ends. This CDR3 region has 14 residues. Germline V lookup: CDR1 SGDLS, CDR2 YYNGEE. DNA for the CDR3: TGTGCCAGCAGCGCCTCTTCTCAGGGCTACGAGCAGTACTTC. Residues: CASSASSQGYEQYF.

The rearrangement uses TRBV4-3 and TRBJ2-7; 11 bases agree with TRBD1. The CDR3 totals 15 residues. With 2 bases clipped from V and 4 bases from J, the junction kept 4 bases outside the gene matches. The germline gives CDR1 LGHNA, CDR2 YSLEER. The CDR3 loop is CASSQRTGGEYEQYF. CDR3 coding DNA: TGCGCCAGCAGCCAAAGGACAGGGGGCGAGTACGAGCAGTACTTC.

This clone was recorded only once. V and J are TRBV4-3 and TRBJ2-3; a possible D gene is TRBD1 (6 bases). The germline CDR1 and CDR2 sequences are LGHNA and YSLEER. CDR3 length: 17 residues. V dropped 0 bases and J dropped 0 bases, with 13 bases sitting between them. The DNA of the CDR3 is TGCGCCAGCAGCCAAGAGGACAGTACATCTAGCACAGATACGCAGTATTTT. Protein: CASSQEDSTSSTDTQYF.

The chain links TRBV19 to TRBJ2-5; 14 nucleotides match TRBD2. Germline values: CDR1 LNHDA, CDR2 SQIVND (reference sequence). J lost 1 base, V lost 3 bases, and 4 bases had no gene match. This CDR3 is 17 amino acids long. The CDR3 nucleotides read TGTGCCAGTAGTATCTGGACTAGCGGGAGGTCCCAAGAGACCCAGTACTTC. Its translation is CASSIWTSGRSQETQYF.